Shown below are 8 T cell receptor delta chains from a single sample sequenced in a study of gamma-delta T cells after stem cell transplantation. TCRdb re-analyzed the RT-PCR reads via CATT. Counted here are 95 to 140 delta-chain clones, around 20% occurring once; the ten biggest clones make up less than 45%. The sample taken for sequencing was gamma-delta T cells. The receptors shown here come from a human donor. It is not recorded whose cells these are; they may come from a transplant donor.

This clone appeared a few times. The limits of the CDR3 on the DNA are not certain, so only TCRdb's listed CDR3 is given. The chain links TRDV2 to TRDJ1; TRDD3, as called in the table, went unchecked against the DNA. The CDR3 length equals 14 residues, ends included. Germline loops: CDR1 GEAIGNYY, CDR2 EKD. This chain's CDR3 is CACDTYVWGIGIIF.

This clone is hyperexpanded by share. Other DNA sequences from this sample encode an identical CDR3 as well. The rearrangement joins TRDV1 to TRDJ1, with D unclear. Germline V gene lookup returns CDR1 TSWWSYY and CDR2 QGS. V was trimmed by 4 bases and J by 10 bases, leaving 13 bases between them. The CDR3 contains 12 residues. CDR3 region: CALGGHLSGLIF. Written as DNA, the CDR3 is TGTGCTCTTGGGGGCCACCTGAGCGGACTCATCTTT.

This clone was picked up a small number of times. The V and J genes are TRDV2 and TRDJ1; tentatively, D is TRDD3 (5 bases). Germline V gene lookup returns CDR1 GEAIGNYY and CDR2 EKD. The length of the CDR3 is 14 residues. Trimming took off 1 base at V and 5 bases at J, with 13 bases between the two ends. The CDR3 is CACDTLQLGDKLIF. The DNA of the CDR3 is TGTGCCTGTGACACGCTCCAATTGGGGGATAAACTCATCTTT.

The rearrangement joins TRDV2 to TRDJ1, with 8 nucleotides matching TRDD3. The CDR3 is 19 residues long. The germline CDR1 and CDR2 sequences are GEAIGNYY and EKD. J lost 4 bases, V lost 0 bases, and 18 bases had no gene match. CDR3 in amino acids: CACDTVTGWGTRIGDKLIF. CDR3 in DNA: TGTGCCTGTGACACCGTAACCGGCTGGGGGACCCGTATCGGCGATAAACTCATCTTT.

This clone appeared a few times. This rearrangement joins TRDV2 to TRDJ3; 7 bases are shared with TRDD3. The V gene's germline CDR1 is GEAIGNYY and CDR2 EKD. CDR3 length: 19 residues. After removal of 4 bases from V and 0 bases from J, the junction contained 11 bases not matched to a gene. CDR3 protein: CACDTSWGASSWDTRQMFF. The DNA of the CDR3 is TGTGCCTGTGATACAAGCTGGGGGGCTAGCTCCTGGGACACCCGACAGATGTTTTTC.

This chain uses TRDV2 with TRDJ1, with 11 positions matching TRDD3. This CDR3 comprises 21 residues. Per the germline V gene, CDR1 is GEAIGNYY and CDR2 is EKD. J lost 0 bases, V lost 3 bases, and 20 bases had no gene match. For the CDR3, the DNA is TGTGCCTGTGACGCCGTAATTGGGGGATACGCGAAAAGCCCGTACACCGATAAACTCATCTTT. Protein sequence: CACDAVIGGYAKSPYTDKLIF.

The chain carries TRDV2 and TRDJ1, with 12 bases identical to TRDD3. CDR1 GEAIGNYY and CDR2 EKD come from the germline V gene. CDR3 length equals 18 residues. V lost 0 bases and J lost 3; bases outside the gene matches: 10. The CDR3 DNA is TGTGCCTGTGACACCCTCACTGGGGGATACCTCGGGTCCGATAAACTCATCTTT. Residues: CACDTLTGGYLGSDKLIF.

This clone showed up just a few times. The V call is TRDV2, the J call TRDJ1, with D possibly matching TRDD3 (6 bases). V was clipped by 1 base and J by 0 bases, with 14 bases between them. This CDR3 region has 16 residues. Germline assignment: CDR1 GEAIGNYY and CDR2 EKD. The CDR3 region has the DNA TGTGCCTGTGACACTTTGGGGGCCACGTACACCGATAAACTCATCTTT. This encodes CACDTLGATYTDKLIF.